This TCR beta chain was obtained from a study of molecular identifiers for immune sequencing clone quantification. Turning to the study itself: Sequencing covered four of five parts into which replicate RNA from about 20,000 or 100,000 naive CD8 cells was split.

The bulk TCR libraries were made with methods described before and with listed TCR primers. TCRdb ran MiXCR on the PCR reads and lists one entry per CDR3 protein. The sample carries around 100,000 distinct CDR3 sequences, roughly a third recorded once. A few counts support this clonotype. The germline V gene encodes CDR1 LGHDT and CDR2 YNNKEL (reference sequence). The V end lost 4 bases, the J end lost 7 bases, and 17 bases lay between the germline ends. The CDR3 runs to 14 residues. The sequence came from a human donor in good health. Some libraries in this study had Jurkat cell RNA spiked in. The chain links TRBV3-1 to TRBJ2-7; perhaps TRBD2 as D (5 bases). Sequences were obtained from naive CD8+ T cells from blood, with Jurkat cell RNA spiked in. As to subset: FACS-sorted CD8+CD4-CCR7+CD45RA+ naive T cells. The CDR3 DNA reads as TGTGCCAGCAGCCCCGGACTCCTGCCGGGAGAGCAGTACTTC. Encoded protein: CASSPGLLPGEQYF.